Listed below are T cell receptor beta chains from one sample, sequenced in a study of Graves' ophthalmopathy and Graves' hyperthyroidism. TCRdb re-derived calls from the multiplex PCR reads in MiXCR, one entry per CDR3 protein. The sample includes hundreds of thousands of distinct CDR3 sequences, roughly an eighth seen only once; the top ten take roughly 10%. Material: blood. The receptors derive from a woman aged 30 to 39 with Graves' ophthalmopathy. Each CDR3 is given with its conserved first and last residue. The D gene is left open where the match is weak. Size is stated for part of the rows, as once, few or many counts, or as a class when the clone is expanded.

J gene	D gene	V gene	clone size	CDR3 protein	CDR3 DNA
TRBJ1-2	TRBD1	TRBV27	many	CASRTGGGYGYTF	TGTGCCAGCCGAACAGGGGGTGGCTATGGCTACACCTTC
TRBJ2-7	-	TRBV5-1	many	CASSHGTTYEQYF	TGCGCCAGCAGCCACGGGACCACCTACGAGCAGTACTTC
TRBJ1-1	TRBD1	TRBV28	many	CASSQGQGAMGAFF	TGTGCCAGCAGTCAGGGACAGGGGGCCATGGGAGCTTTCTTT
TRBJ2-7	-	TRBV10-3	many	CATNTGLARGYEQYF	TGTGCCACCAACACCGGGCTAGCGAGAGGGTACGAGCAGTACTTC
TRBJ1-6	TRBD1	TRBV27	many	CASSLGWGQYNSPLHF	TGTGCCAGCAGTTTAGGGTGGGGACAGTATAATTCACCCCTCCACTTT
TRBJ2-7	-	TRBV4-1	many	CASSQDMSGEQYF	TGCGCCAGCAGCCAGGACATGTCAGGCGAGCAGTACTTC
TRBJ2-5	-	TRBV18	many	CASSPALGTQYF	TGTGCCAGCTCACCCGCGTTGGGGACCCAGTACTTC
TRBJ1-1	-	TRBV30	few	CAWGLGLNTEAFF	TGTGCCTGGGGGTTGGGGCTGAACACTGAAGCTTTCTTT
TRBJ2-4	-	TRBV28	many	CASSSGGTARYF	TGTGCCAGCAGTTCCGGCGGGACAGCGCGGTACTTC
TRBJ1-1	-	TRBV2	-	CASSARVANTEAFF	TGTGCCAGCAGTGCCCGGGTTGCGAACACTGAAGCTTTCTTT
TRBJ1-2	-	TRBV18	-	CASSPKARAYGYTF	TGTGCCAGCTCACCCAAAGCCCGGGCCTATGGCTACACCTTC
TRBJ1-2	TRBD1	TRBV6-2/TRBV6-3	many	CASRRDRALPAYGYTF	TGTGCCAGCAGGCGGGACAGGGCCCTTCCGGCCTATGGCTACACCTTC
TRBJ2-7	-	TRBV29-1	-	CSVDGQTYEQYF	TGCAGCGTTGACGGGCAGACCTACGAGCAGTACTTC
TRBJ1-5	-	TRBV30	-	CAWSVRPGGSQPQHF	TGTGCCTGGAGTGTACGCCCAGGCGGATCTCAGCCCCAGCATTTT
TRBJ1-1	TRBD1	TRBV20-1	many	CSVPGQGSWDTEAFF	TGCAGTGTCCCGGGACAGGGGAGTTGGGACACTGAAGCTTTCTTT
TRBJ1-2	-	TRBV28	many	CASRKTAYGYTF	TGTGCCAGCAGGAAGACGGCTTATGGCTACACCTTC
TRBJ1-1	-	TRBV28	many	CASVPGSVENTEAFF	TGTGCCAGCGTACCCGGGTCGGTGGAGAACACTGAAGCTTTCTTT
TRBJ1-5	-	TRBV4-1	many	CASSQRAGDQPQHF	TGCGCCAGCAGCCAAAGGGCAGGGGATCAGCCCCAGCATTTT
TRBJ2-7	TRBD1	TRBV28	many	CASGPGTGIYEQYF	TGTGCCAGCGGTCCCGGGACAGGGATTTACGAGCAGTACTTC
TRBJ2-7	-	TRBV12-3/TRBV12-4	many	CASSSSRRIYEQYF	TGTGCCAGCAGTTCTAGCCGCCGAATCTACGAGCAGTACTTC
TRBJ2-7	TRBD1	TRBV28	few	CASSTDRVIDEQYF	TGTGCCAGCAGTACGGACAGGGTGATCGACGAGCAGTACTTC
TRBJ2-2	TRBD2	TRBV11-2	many	CASSLRMASGADTGELFF	TGTGCCAGCAGCTTAAGAATGGCTAGCGGAGCCGACACCGGGGAGCTGTTTTTT
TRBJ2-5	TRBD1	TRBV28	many	CASSLFNSGTGGAGWETQYF	TGTGCCAGCAGTTTATTTAATTCGGGGACAGGGGGCGCAGGATGGGAGACCCAGTACTTC
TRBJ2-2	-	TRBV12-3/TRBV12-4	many	CASSLAEGTGELFF	TGTGCCAGCAGTTTAGCTGAGGGGACCGGGGAGCTGTTTTTT
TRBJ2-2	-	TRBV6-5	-	CASSLQGQTGAGELFF	TGTGCCAGCAGTTTACAGGGACAAACTGGTGCCGGGGAGCTGTTTTTT
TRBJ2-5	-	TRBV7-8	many	CASRAPSQETQYF	TGTGCCAGCCGCGCCCCCTCTCAAGAGACCCAGTACTTC
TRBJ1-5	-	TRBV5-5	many	CASSLEGAGNQPQHF	TGTGCCAGCAGCTTGGAGGGTGCGGGCAATCAGCCCCAGCATTTT
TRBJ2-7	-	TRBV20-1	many	CSARRVSYEQYF	TGCAGTGCTAGGCGGGTTTCCTACGAGCAGTACTTC
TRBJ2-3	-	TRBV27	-	CASSFGGPITDTQYF	TGTGCCAGCAGTTTTGGGGGGCCCATAACAGATACGCAGTATTTT
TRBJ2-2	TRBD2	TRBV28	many	CASSRPRGGLGTGELFF	TGTGCCAGCAGCCGCCCACGCGGGGGGCTGGGCACCGGGGAGCTGTTTTTT
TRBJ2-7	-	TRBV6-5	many	CASSYEIGEQYF	TGTGCCAGCAGTTACGAGATTGGCGAGCAGTACTTC
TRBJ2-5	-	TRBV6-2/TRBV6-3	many	CASSYGTGIFETQYF	TGTGCCAGCAGTTACGGAACAGGGATTTTTGAGACCCAGTACTTC
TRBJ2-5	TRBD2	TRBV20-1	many	CSASGLAGETQYF	TGCAGTGCTAGCGGACTAGCGGGAGAGACCCAGTACTTC
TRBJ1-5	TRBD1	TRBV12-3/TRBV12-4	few	CASSPPGQGWDQPQHF	TGTGCCAGCAGCCCACCTGGACAGGGCTGGGATCAGCCCCAGCATTTT
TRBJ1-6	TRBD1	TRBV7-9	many	CASSLAGTGNSPLHF	TGTGCCAGCAGCTTAGCGGGGACAGGGAATTCACCCCTCCACTTT
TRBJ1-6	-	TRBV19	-	CAGRGDGNSPLHF	TGTGCCGGAAGGGGGGACGGGAATTCACCCCTCCACTTT